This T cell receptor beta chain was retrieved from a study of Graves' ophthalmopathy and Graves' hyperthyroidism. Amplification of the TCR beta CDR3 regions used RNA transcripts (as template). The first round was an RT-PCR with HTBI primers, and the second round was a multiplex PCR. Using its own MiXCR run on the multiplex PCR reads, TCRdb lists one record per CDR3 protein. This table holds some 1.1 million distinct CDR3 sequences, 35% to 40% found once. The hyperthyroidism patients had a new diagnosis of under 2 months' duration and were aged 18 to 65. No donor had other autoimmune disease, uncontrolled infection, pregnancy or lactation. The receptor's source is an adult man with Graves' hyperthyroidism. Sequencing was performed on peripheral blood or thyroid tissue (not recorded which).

The CDR3 DNA reads TGTGCCATCAGTGCATCGGGGGTTTACAATTCACCCCTCCACTTT. The encoded protein is CAISASGVYNSPLHF. The chain joins TRBV10-3 to TRBJ1-6; tentative D call: TRBD1 (5 bases). This CDR3 region has 15 residues. Trimming shortened V by 4 bases and J by 7 bases, and 14 bases separated the two germline ends. CDR1 and CDR2 (germline): ENHRY, SYGVKD.